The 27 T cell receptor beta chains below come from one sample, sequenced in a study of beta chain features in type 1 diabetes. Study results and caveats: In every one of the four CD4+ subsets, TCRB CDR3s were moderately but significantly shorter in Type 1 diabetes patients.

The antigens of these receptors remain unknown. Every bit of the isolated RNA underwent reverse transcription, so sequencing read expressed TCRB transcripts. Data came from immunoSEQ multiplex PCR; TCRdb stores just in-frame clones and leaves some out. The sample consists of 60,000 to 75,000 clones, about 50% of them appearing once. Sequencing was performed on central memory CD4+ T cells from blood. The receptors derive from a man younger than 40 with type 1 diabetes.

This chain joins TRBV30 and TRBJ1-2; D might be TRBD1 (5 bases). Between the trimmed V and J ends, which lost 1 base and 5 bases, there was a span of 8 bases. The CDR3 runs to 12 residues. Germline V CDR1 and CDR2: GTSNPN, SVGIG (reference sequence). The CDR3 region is CAWSDKGYGYTF. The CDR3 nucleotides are TGTGCCTGGAGTGACAAGGGGTATGGCTACACCTTC.

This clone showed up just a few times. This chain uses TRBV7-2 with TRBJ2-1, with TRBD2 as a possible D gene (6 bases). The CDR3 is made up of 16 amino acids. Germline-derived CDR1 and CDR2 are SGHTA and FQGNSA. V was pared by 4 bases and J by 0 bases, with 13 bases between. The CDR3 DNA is TGTGCCAGCAGCTCGGGACTGTTTAGCTCCTACAATGAGCAGTTCTTC. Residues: CASSSGLFSSYNEQFF.

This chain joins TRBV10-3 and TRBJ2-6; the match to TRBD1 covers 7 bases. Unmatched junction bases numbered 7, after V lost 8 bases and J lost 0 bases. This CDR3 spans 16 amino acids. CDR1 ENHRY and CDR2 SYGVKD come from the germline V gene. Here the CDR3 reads CAIRQGPISGANVLTF. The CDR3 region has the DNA TGTGCCATCCGACAGGGACCAATCTCTGGGGCCAACGTCCTGACTTTC.

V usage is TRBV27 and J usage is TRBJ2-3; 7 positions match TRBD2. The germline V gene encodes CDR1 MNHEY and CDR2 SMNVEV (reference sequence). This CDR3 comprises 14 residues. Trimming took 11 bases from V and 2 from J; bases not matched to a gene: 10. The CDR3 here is CACLTRGDTDTQYF. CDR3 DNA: TGTGCCTGCCTGACCCGGGGGGACACAGATACGCAGTATTTT.

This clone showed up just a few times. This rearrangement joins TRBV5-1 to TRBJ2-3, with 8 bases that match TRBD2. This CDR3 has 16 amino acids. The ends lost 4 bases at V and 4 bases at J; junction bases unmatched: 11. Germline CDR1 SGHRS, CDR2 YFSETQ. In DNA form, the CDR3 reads TGCGCCAGCAGCCGGGGGGGCGACCCTCGGTCAGATACGCAGTATTTT. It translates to CASSRGGDPRSDTQYF.

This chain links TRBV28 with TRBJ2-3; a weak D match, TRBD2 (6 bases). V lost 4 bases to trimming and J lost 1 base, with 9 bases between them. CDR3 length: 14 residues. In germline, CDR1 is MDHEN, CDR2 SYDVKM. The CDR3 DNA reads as TGTGCCAGCAGTTCCCCGGGAGGCACAGATACGCAGTATTTT. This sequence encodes CASSSPGGTDTQYF.

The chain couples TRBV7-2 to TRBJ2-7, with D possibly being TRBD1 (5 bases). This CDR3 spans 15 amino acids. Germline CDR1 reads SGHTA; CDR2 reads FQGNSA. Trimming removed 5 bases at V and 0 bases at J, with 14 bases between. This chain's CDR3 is CASSQGAINSYEQYF. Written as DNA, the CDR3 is TGTGCCAGCAGCCAAGGGGCGATTAACTCCTACGAGCAGTACTTC.

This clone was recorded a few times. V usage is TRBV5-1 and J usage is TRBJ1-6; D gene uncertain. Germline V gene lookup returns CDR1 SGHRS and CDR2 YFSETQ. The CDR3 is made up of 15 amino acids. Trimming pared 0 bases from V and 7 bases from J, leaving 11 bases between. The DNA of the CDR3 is TGCGCCAGCAGCTTGGGCCCCTCCGGGAATTCACCCCTCCACTTT. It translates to CASSLGPSGNSPLHF.

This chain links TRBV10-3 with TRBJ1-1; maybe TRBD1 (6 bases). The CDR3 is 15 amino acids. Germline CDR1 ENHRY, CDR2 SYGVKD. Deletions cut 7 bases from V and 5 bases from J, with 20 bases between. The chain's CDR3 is CAITPRSGVSTEAFF. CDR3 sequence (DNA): TGTGCCATCACCCCCCGATCAGGGGTTAGTACTGAAGCTTTCTTT.

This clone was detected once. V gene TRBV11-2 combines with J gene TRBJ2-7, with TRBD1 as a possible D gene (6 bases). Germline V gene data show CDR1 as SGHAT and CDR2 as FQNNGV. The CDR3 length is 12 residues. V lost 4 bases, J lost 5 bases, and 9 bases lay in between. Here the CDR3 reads CASSSYRDEQYF. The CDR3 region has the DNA TGTGCCAGCAGCTCATACAGGGACGAGCAGTACTTC.

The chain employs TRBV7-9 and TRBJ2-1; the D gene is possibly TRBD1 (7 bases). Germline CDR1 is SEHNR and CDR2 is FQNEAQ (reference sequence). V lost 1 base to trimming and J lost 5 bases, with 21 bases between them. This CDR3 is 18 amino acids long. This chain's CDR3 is CASSLVFTGQGEDNEQFF. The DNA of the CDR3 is TGTGCCAGCAGCTTAGTTTTCACCGGCCAGGGGGAGGACAATGAGCAGTTCTTC.

Here the CDR3 DNA reads TGCAGCGTTGAATTGTTCAGATCTAACTATGGCTACACCTTC. Its protein is CSVELFRSNYGYTF. V is TRBV29-1 and J is TRBJ1-2; D ambiguous. Trimming removed 2 bases at V and 0 bases at J, with 10 bases between. Germline loops: CDR1 SQVTM, CDR2 ANQGSEA. The CDR3 consists of 14 residues.

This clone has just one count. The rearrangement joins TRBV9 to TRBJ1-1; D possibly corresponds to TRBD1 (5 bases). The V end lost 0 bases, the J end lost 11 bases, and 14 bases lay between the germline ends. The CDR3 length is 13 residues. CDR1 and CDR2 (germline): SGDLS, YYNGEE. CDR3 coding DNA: TGTGCCAGCAGCGTAGAGGAGGGGCGGTTTGCTTTCTTT. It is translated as CASSVEEGRFAFF.

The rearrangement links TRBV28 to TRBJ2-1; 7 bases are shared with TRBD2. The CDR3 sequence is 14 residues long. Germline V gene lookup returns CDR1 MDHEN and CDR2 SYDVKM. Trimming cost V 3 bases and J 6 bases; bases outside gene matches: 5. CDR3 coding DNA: TGTGCCAGCAGTTTCCAAACTAGCGTCAATGAGCAGTTCTTC. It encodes CASSFQTSVNEQFF.

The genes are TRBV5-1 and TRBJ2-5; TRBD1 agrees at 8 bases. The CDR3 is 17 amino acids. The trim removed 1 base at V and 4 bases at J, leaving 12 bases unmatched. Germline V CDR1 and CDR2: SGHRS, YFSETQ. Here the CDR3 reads CASSLRAGGRLRETQYF. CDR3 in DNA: TGCGCCAGCAGCTTGCGTGCAGGGGGCCGTTTAAGAGAGACCCAGTACTTC.

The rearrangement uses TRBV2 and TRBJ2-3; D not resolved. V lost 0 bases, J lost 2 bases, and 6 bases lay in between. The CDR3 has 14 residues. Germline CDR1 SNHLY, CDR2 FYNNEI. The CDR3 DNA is TGTGCCAGCAGTGAAGCTTTGGCCACAGATACGCAGTATTTT. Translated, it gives CASSEALATDTQYF.

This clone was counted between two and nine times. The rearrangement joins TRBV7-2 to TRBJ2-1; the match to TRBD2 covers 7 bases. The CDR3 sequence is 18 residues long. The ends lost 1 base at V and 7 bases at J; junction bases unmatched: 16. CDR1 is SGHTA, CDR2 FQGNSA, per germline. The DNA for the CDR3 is TGTGCCAGCAGCTTAGAATCCTTATGGGCGGGAGAGGGAAATGAGCAGTTCTTC. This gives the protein CASSLESLWAGEGNEQFF.

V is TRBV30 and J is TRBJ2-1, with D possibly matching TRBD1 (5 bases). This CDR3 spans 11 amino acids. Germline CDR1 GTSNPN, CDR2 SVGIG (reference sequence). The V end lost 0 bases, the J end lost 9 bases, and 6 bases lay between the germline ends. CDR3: CAWSVQGEQFF. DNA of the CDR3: TGTGCCTGGAGTGTTCAGGGTGAGCAGTTCTTC. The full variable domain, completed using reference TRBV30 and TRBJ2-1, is SQTIHQWPATLVQPVGSPLSLECTVEGTSNPNLYWYRQAAGRGLQLLFYSVGIGQISSEVPQNLSASRPQDRQFILSSKKLLLSDSGFYLCAWSVQGEQFFGPGTRLTVL.

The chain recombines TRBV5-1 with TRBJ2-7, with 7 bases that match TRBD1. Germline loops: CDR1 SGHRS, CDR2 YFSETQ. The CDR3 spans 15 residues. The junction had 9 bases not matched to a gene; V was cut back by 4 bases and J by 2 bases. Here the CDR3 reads CASSLLGDSPYEQYF. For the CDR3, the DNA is TGCGCCAGCAGCCTACTAGGGGACAGTCCCTACGAGCAGTACTTC.

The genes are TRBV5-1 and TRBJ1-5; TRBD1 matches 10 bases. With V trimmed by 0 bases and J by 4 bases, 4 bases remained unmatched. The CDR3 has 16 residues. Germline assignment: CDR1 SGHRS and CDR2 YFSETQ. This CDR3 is CASSLGQGAPNQPQHF. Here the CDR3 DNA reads TGCGCCAGCAGCTTGGGACAGGGGGCCCCGAATCAGCCCCAGCATTTT.

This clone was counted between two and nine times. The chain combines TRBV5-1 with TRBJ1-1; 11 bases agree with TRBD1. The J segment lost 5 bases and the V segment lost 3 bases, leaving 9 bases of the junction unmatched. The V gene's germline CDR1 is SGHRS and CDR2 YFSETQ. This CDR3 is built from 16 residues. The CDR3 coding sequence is TGCGCCAGCAGCTCTCAACCCGGGACAGGGGGGACTGAAGCTTTCTTT. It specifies CASSSQPGTGGTEAFF. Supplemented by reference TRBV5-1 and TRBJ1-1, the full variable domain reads KAGVTQTPRYLIKTRGQQVTLSCSPISGHRSVSWYQQTPGQGLQFLFEYFSETQRNKGNFPGRFSGRQFSNSRSEMNVSTLELGDSALYLCASSSQPGTGGTEAFFGQGTRLTVV.

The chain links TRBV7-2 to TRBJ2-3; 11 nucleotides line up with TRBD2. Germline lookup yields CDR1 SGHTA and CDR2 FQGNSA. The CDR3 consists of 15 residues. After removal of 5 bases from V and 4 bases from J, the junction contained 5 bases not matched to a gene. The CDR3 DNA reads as TGTGCCAGCAGCCCTTATAGCGGGGGGGCAGATACGCAGTATTTT. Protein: CASSPYSGGADTQYF.

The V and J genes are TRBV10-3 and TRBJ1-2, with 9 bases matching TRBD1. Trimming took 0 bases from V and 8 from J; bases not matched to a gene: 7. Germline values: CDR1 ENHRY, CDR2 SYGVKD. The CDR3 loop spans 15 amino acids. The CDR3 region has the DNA TGTGCCATCAGTGAGTCCTTTGGACAGGGGCGGGGCTACACCTTC. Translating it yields CAISESFGQGRGYTF.

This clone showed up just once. The CDR3 DNA reads as TGTGCCAGCGCCACCACAGGGGCTCAGCCCCAGCATTTT. Translated, it gives CASATTGAQPQHF. The chain recombines TRBV27 with TRBJ1-5; 7 nucleotides match TRBD1. The ends lost 8 bases at V and 6 bases at J; junction bases unmatched: 7. The CDR3 totals 13 residues. From germline, CDR1 is MNHEY and CDR2 SMNVEV (reference sequence).

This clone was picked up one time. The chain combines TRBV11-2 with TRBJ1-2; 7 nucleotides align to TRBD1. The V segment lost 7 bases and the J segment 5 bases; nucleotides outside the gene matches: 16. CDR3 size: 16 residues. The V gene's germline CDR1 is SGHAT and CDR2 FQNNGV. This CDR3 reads CASTLFTRQGRYGYTF. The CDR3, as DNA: TGTGCCAGCACCCTATTTACCCGACAGGGTCGGTATGGCTACACCTTC.

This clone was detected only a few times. The CDR3 region is CASSPSYSKETQYF. In DNA form, the CDR3 reads TGTGCCAGCTCCCCGAGCTATTCAAAAGAGACCCAGTACTTC. J is TRBJ2-5 and V is TRBV18; no clear D. With 6 bases removed from V and 3 bases from J, the gap between germline ends came to 14 bases. This CDR3 is built from 14 residues. Germline values: CDR1 KGHSH, CDR2 LQKENI.

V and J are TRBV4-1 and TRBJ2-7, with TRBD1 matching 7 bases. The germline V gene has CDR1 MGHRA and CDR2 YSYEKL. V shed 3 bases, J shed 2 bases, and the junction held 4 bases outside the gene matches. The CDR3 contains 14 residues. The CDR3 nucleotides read TGCGCCAGCAGCCACATCACAGGGGCCTACGAGCAGTACTTC. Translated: CASSHITGAYEQYF.